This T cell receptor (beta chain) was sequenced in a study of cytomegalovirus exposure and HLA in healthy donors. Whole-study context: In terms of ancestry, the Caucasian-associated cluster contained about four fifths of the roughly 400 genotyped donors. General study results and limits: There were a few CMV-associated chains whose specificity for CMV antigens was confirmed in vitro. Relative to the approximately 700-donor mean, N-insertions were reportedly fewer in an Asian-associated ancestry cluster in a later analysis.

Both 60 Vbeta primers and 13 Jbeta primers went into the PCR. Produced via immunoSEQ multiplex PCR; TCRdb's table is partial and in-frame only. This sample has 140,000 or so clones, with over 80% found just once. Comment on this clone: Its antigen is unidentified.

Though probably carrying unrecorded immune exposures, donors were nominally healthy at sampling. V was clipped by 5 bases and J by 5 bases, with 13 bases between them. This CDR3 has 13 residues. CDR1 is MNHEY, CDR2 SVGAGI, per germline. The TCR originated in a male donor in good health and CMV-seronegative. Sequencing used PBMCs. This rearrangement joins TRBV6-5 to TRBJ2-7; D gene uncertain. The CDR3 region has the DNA TGTGCCAGCAGTGAAGTGTCTAGGAACGAGCAGTACTTC. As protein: CASSEVSRNEQYF.